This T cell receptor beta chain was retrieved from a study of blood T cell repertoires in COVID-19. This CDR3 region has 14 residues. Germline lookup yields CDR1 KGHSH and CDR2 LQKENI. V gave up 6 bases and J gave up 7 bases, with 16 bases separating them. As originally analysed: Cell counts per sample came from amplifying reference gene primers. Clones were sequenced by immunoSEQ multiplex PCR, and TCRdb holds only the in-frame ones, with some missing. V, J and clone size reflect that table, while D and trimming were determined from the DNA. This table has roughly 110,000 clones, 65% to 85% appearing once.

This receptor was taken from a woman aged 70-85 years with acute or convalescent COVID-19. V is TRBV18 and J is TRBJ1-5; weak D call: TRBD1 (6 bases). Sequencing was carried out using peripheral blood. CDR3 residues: CASSPRGKGQPQHF. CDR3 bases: TGTGCCAGCTCCCCTAGGGGGAAAGGGCAGCCCCAGCATTTT.